Presented here are 28 T cell receptor beta chains from one specimen sequenced in a study of blood T cell repertoires in COVID-19 (dated by TCRdb to between 2020 and 2021). Preparation of the library involved the immunoSEQ multiplex PCR assay. TCRdb obtained this table from immuneACCESS and retained in-frame rearrangements with V and J assigned. These tables miss some clones; where compared with another copy, unresolved V genes account for less than half of the shortfall, and the remainder is unexplained. The sample includes 250,000 to 350,000 clones, with 80% to 90% observed a single time. Approximately 8.1% of the sample is taken by the ten largest. The sequenced material came from peripheral blood. These receptors all stem from a woman in her 50s who had recovered from COVID-19.

This chain joins TRBV10-1 and TRBJ2-1; D is unclear. Germline V lookup: CDR1 WNHNN, CDR2 SYGVQD (reference sequence). Trimming shortened V by 0 bases and J by 0 bases, and 9 bases separated the two germline ends. This CDR3 spans 16 amino acids. In nucleotides, the CDR3 is TGCGCCAGCAGTGAGTCGCGGCGTGACTCCTACAATGAGCAGTTCTTC. It specifies CASSESRRDSYNEQFF.

The V call is TRBV18, the J call TRBJ2-5; unclear D gene. Trimming cost V 0 bases and J 7 bases, with 9 bases left between them. Germline assignment: CDR1 KGHSH and CDR2 LQKENI. The CDR3 has 13 residues. The CDR3 here is CASSPPLGGTQYF. CDR3 nucleotides: TGTGCCAGCTCACCACCTCTAGGCGGGACCCAGTACTTC.

This rearrangement joins TRBV12-3 or TRBV12-4 to TRBJ2-7, with D uncertain. The germline V and J ends were trimmed by 3 bases and 5 bases, with 5 bases remaining between them. This CDR3 region has 11 residues. CDR3 coding DNA: TGTGCCAGCAGTTTCTACGACGAGCAGTACTTC. Translating it yields CASSFYDEQYF.

V is TRBV27 and J is TRBJ2-1; 10 bases line up with TRBD1. With 10 bases clipped from V and 2 bases from J, the junction kept 5 bases outside the gene matches. The CDR3 runs to 14 residues. In germline, CDR1 is MNHEY, CDR2 SMNVEV (reference sequence). Here the CDR3 reads CATRGQGAYNEQFF. Written as DNA, the CDR3 is TGTGCCACCCGAGGACAGGGGGCCTACAATGAGCAGTTCTTC.

The chain carries TRBV19 and TRBJ1-2; D gene unclear. In germline, CDR1 is LNHDA, CDR2 SQIVND (reference sequence). This CDR3 contains 13 residues. Trimming took 3 bases from V and 8 from J, leaving 13 bases between them. This CDR3 is CASSIHSGVGYTF. The CDR3 DNA follows: TGTGCCAGTAGTATTCATTCCGGGGTCGGCTACACCTTC.

This chain's CDR3 is CASRPGTGRWETQYF. The CDR3 nucleotides read TGTGCCAGCAGGCCCGGGACAGGGAGGTGGGAGACCCAGTACTTC. The chain has TRBV28 and TRBJ2-5, with 9 nucleotides matching TRBD1. Germline assignment: CDR1 MDHEN and CDR2 SYDVKM. The CDR3 consists of 15 residues. V lost 6 bases, J lost 5 bases, and 10 bases stayed unmatched.

The chain carries TRBV5-1 and TRBJ1-1; TRBD1 aligns across 12 bases. Germline V gene sequence: CDR1 SGHRS, CDR2 YFSETQ. The ends lost 4 bases at V and 10 bases at J; junction bases unmatched: 8. The CDR3 consists of 14 residues. The CDR3 is CASSLGTGGNRAFF. The CDR3 DNA reads TGCGCCAGCAGCCTGGGGACAGGGGGCAATAGAGCTTTCTTT.

The chain employs TRBV15 and TRBJ1-4; TRBD1 matches at 7 bases. This CDR3 spans 16 amino acids. After removal of 3 bases from V and 5 bases from J, the junction contained 9 bases not matched to a gene. CDR1 LNHNV and CDR2 YYDKDF come from the germline V gene (reference sequence). The CDR3 region has the DNA TGTGCCACCAGCAGTCCAGTAGGGGGCGGGAATGAAAAACTGTTTTTT. This translates into CATSSPVGGGNEKLFF.

The rearrangement uses TRBV7-2 and TRBJ1-3; D remains ambiguous. V lost 2 bases and J lost 3, with 11 bases in between. Germline CDR1 SGHTA, CDR2 FQGNSA. CDR3 size: 15 residues. In nucleotides, the CDR3 is TGTGCCAGCAGCTTACGCCGAGGCCGTGGAAACACCATATATTTT. Translating it yields CASSLRRGRGNTIYF.

This clone was seen more than once but under ten times. The chain couples TRBV28 to TRBJ1-6; perhaps TRBD1 as D (5 bases). V was trimmed by 1 base and J by 7 bases, leaving 17 bases between them. The germline gives CDR1 MDHEN, CDR2 SYDVKM. The CDR3 spans 17 residues. For the CDR3, the DNA is TGTGCCAGCAGTTTATTTACAAGACAGACATCGAATTCACCCCTCCACTTT. Translation gives CASSLFTRQTSNSPLHF.

This chain links TRBV30 with TRBJ2-3; D call uncertain. Trimming cost V 0 bases and J 1 base, with 8 bases left between them. The CDR3 is 14 residues long. CDR1 and CDR2 from the germline V gene are GTSNPN and SVGIG (reference sequence). CDR3 bases: TGTGCCTGGAGTGTAGGAGTTGGCACAGATACGCAGTATTTT. As protein: CAWSVGVGTDTQYF.

V gene TRBV27 combines with J gene TRBJ1-5, with D possibly being TRBD1 (5 bases). The V and J ends lost 5 bases and 1 base respectively, with 9 bases between them. Germline values: CDR1 MNHEY, CDR2 SMNVEV (reference sequence). This CDR3 has 14 residues. The CDR3 nucleotides read TGTGCCAGCAGTCAAAGGACAAGCAATCAGCCCCAGCATTTT. It encodes CASSQRTSNQPQHF.

The rearrangement uses TRBV6-5 and TRBJ2-7, with D tentatively TRBD2 (6 bases). CDR1 is MNHEY and CDR2 is SVGAGI in the germline V gene. V was shortened by 4 bases and J by 1 base, with 14 bases between the two germline ends. The CDR3 has 15 residues. This chain's CDR3 is CASSFGGTPSYEQYF. CDR3 in DNA: TGTGCCAGCAGTTTTGGCGGGACCCCTTCCTACGAGCAGTACTTC.

This clone has ten or more counts. The chain couples TRBV28 to TRBJ1-1; D is ambiguous. This CDR3 has 15 amino acids. Trimming stripped 2 bases from V and 4 bases from J, with 14 bases between. Germline V lookup: CDR1 MDHEN, CDR2 SYDVKM. CDR3 DNA: TGTGCCAGCAGTTTAGTAGGGAGGGTGGGCACTGAAGCTTTCTTT. Translation gives CASSLVGRVGTEAFF.

The chain links TRBV5-6 to TRBJ2-5, with 7 nucleotides matching TRBD1. CDR1 and CDR2 from the germline V gene are SGHDT and YYEEEE. J lost 4 bases, V lost 2 bases, and 11 bases had no gene match. The CDR3 runs 16 residues. The CDR3 reads CASSFSRYRGLETQYF. The CDR3 DNA follows: TGTGCCAGCAGCTTCTCGAGGTACAGGGGCTTAGAGACCCAGTACTTC. The full variable domain, in which reference TRBV5-6 and TRBJ2-5 provide the parts outside the CDR3, is DAGVTQSPTHLIKTRGQQVTLRCSPKSGHDTVSWYQQALGQGPQFIFQYYEEEERQRGNFPDRFSGHQFPNYSSELNVNALLLGDSALYLCASSFSRYRGLETQYFGPGTRLLVL.

As to this clone: This specimen includes other DNA sequences encoding the same CDR3. The J gene is TRBJ1-5, the V gene TRBV12-3 or TRBV12-4; tentatively, D is TRBD1 (6 bases). V dropped 5 bases and J dropped 8 bases, with 13 bases sitting between them. The CDR3 has 13 amino acids. The CDR3 region has the DNA TGTGCCAGCAGTCCACAGGGTAGGGAGCCCCAGCATTTT. Translated, it gives CASSPQGREPQHF.

The chain uses TRBV7-9 and TRBJ2-5; 9 nucleotides align to TRBD2. Per germline, CDR1 SEHNR and CDR2 FQNEAQ (reference sequence). J gave up 1 base and V 1 base, and 7 bases lay outside the gene matches. CDR3 length equals 17 residues. The CDR3 protein is CASSLGSSGIAQETQYF. Written as DNA, the CDR3 is TGTGCCAGCAGCTTAGGTTCTAGCGGGATAGCCCAAGAGACCCAGTACTTC. Combining the CDR3 with reference TRBV7-9 and TRBJ2-5 gives the whole variable domain DTGVSQNPRHKITKRGQNVTFRCDPISEHNRLYWYRQTLGQGPEFLTYFQNEAQLEKSRLLSDRFSAERPKGSFSTLEIQRTEQGDSAMYLCASSLGSSGIAQETQYFGPGTRLLVL.

The V and J genes are TRBV28 and TRBJ2-7, with a tentative D call TRBD1 (6 bases). Germline V gives CDR1 MDHEN, CDR2 SYDVKM. The CDR3 runs 13 residues. Trimming cost V 4 bases and J 3 bases, with 10 bases left between them. The CDR3 region has the DNA TGTGCCAGCAGTTCTGGACAGAGCTACGAGCAGTACTTC. Amino acids: CASSSGQSYEQYF.

The chain links TRBV11-1 to TRBJ1-2; TRBD1 is a possible D gene (6 bases). The germline gives CDR1 SGHAT, CDR2 FQDESV (reference sequence). This CDR3 has 14 amino acids. V dropped 3 bases and J dropped 4 bases, with 12 bases sitting between them. As DNA, the CDR3 is TGTGCCAGCAGCTTTGTTGGACAGCTCTATGGCTACACCTTC. Its protein is CASSFVGQLYGYTF.

This rearrangement joins TRBV5-5 to TRBJ1-1; D gene ambiguous. Germline loops: CDR1 SGHKS, CDR2 YYEKEE (reference sequence). The CDR3 sequence is 16 residues long. The V gene lost 2 bases and the J gene lost 2 bases, with 16 bases spanning the gap. The CDR3: CASSFESTTPNTEAFF. The CDR3 bases are TGTGCCAGCAGCTTTGAGTCGACTACCCCAAACACTGAAGCTTTCTTT. Together with reference TRBV5-5 and TRBJ1-1, the CDR3 gives the full variable domain: DAGVTQSPTHLIKTRGQQVTLRCSPISGHKSVSWYQQVLGQGPQFIFQYYEKEERGRGNFPDRFSARQFPNYSSELNVNALLLGDSALYLCASSFESTTPNTEAFFGQGTRLTVV.

This chain uses TRBV5-6 with TRBJ2-4, with 7 bases matching TRBD1. CDR1 and CDR2 from the germline V gene are SGHDT and YYEEEE. After removal of 1 base from V and 6 bases from J, the junction contained 4 bases not matched to a gene. The CDR3 extends over 14 amino acids. The CDR3 bases are TGTGCCAGCAGCTTGCAGGGGGAAGGAAACATTCAGTACTTC. This codes for CASSLQGEGNIQYF.

This chain links TRBV4-1 with TRBJ2-3, with D possibly being TRBD1 (6 bases). V dropped 0 bases and J dropped 6 bases, with 22 bases sitting between them. Looked up from germline, CDR1 is MGHRA and CDR2 is YSYEKL. This CDR3 has 18 residues. In DNA, the CDR3 is TGCGCCAGCAGCCAAGAGGGAGAGGGGGACGGGGATTTGGATACGCAGTATTTT. It specifies CASSQEGEGDGDLDTQYF.

The V and J genes are TRBV7-8 and TRBJ2-7, with TRBD2 identical over 7 bases. Germline V lookup: CDR1 SGHVS, CDR2 FQNEAQ. J lost 3 bases, V lost 5 bases, and 4 bases had no gene match. The CDR3 contains 13 residues. DNA of the CDR3: TGTGCCAGCAGCCCGGGGGGTAGCTACGAGCAGTACTTC. Its translation: CASSPGGSYEQYF. Complete variable domain (other parts from reference TRBV7-8 and TRBJ2-7): GAGVSQSPRYKVAKRGQDVALRCDPISGHVSLFWYQQALGQGPEFLTYFQNEAQLDKSGLPSDRFFAERPEGSVSTLKIQRTQQEDSAVYLCASSPGGSYEQYFGPGTRLTVT.

The chain uses TRBV7-9 and TRBJ2-7; 11 bases line up with TRBD1. V was pared by 4 bases and J by 6 bases, with 8 bases of the junction left unmatched. Germline values: CDR1 SEHNR, CDR2 FQNEAQ (reference sequence). This CDR3 contains 15 residues. CDR3 in DNA: TGTGCCAGCAGCTCGGACAGGGGGCTGGGTGGCGAGCAGTACTTC. It translates to CASSSDRGLGGEQYF.

This chain links TRBV7-2 with TRBJ1-3; TRBD1 is a possible D gene (5 bases). The CDR3 sequence is 15 residues long. CDR1 is SGHTA, CDR2 FQGNSA, per germline. The ends were cut back, 5 bases at V and 4 bases at J, with 15 bases in the middle. The CDR3 region is CASSRRGMGGNTIYF. The CDR3 nucleotides are TGTGCCAGCAGCCGGCGGGGGATGGGAGGAAACACCATATATTTT.

The CDR3 is CASSISPTGYTF. The CDR3 bases are TGTGCCAGTAGTATAAGTCCAACAGGCTACACCTTC. The J gene is TRBJ1-2, the V gene TRBV19; D not resolved. CDR3 length: 12 amino acids. Trimming shortened V by 2 bases and J by 8 bases, and 9 bases separated the two germline ends. Per the germline V gene, CDR1 is LNHDA and CDR2 is SQIVND (reference sequence).

The chain employs TRBV3-1 (or the pseudogene TRBV3-2) and TRBJ2-3, with 11 bases lining up with TRBD2. Trimming cost V 6 bases and J 7 bases; bases outside gene matches: 12. The CDR3 loop spans 16 amino acids. Germline V gene sequence: CDR1 LGHDT, CDR2 YNNKEL (reference sequence). The CDR3 bases are TGTGCCAGCAGTGACATAACCGGGACTAGCGGATATACGCAGTATTTT. This gives the protein CASSDITGTSGYTQYF.

This chain connects TRBV5-8 to TRBJ2-5; D is possibly TRBD1 (6 bases). CDR3 length: 14 amino acids. The germline CDR1 and CDR2 sequences are SGHTS and YDEGEE. Trimming shortened V by 3 bases and J by 1 base, and 10 bases separated the two germline ends. In DNA, the CDR3 is TGTGCCAGCAGCTCTCCGACAGGCCAAGAGACCCAGTACTTC. This gives the protein CASSSPTGQETQYF.